The 26 T cell receptor beta chains given below trace back to one sample, sequenced in a study of naive and memory T cell subsets (TCRdb year 2017). Libraries were built with UMI-ligation and nested PCR. Sequenced on an Illumina MiSeq. The beta constant-region primer consisted of an equimolar mixture of two oligonucleotides that together covered TRBC1 and TRBC2. Using fastp trimming at Q25 and MiXCR clonotype assembly, TCRdb reanalyzed the public sequencing data and kept in-frame beta chains. CDR3 protein sequences are deduplicated, and each keeps its most common genes and DNA. The sample contains around 160,000 distinct CDR3 sequences, over 15% of them found a single time. The ten largest clones take up 0.14% of the sample. Material: naive CD4+ T cells from blood. The sample's cell subset or site label, decoded: naive T cells, CD45RA high CD27+. The receptors shown here come from a human donor in good health.

The V call is TRBV19, the J call TRBJ2-1; 7 bases fit TRBD1. Germline V lookup: CDR1 LNHDA, CDR2 SQIVND (reference sequence). J lost 7 bases, V lost 4 bases, and 10 bases had no gene match. The CDR3 contains 15 residues. This CDR3 reads CASSTRQGSVNEQFF. The CDR3 bases are TGTGCCAGTAGTACACGACAGGGAAGTGTTAATGAGCAGTTCTTC.

This clonotype was seen only a few times. CDR3 sequence reads: CAWRLAGAYEQYF. DNA for the CDR3: TGTGCCTGGAGACTAGCGGGAGCCTACGAGCAGTACTTC. This sequence joins TRBV30 and TRBJ2-7, with TRBD2 matching 11 bases. The CDR3 is 13 residues long. Germline V lookup: CDR1 GTSNPN, CDR2 SVGIG (reference sequence). Germline trimming cut 3 bases from V and 2 bases from J; bases unmatched to any gene: 0. The full variable domain, completed using reference TRBV30 and TRBJ2-7, is SQTIHQWPATLVQPVGSPLSLECTVEGTSNPNLYWYRQAAGRGLQLLFYSVGIGQISSEVPQNLSASRPQDRQFILSSKKLLLSDSGFYLCAWRLAGAYEQYFGPGTRLTVT.

This chain connects TRBV18 to TRBJ1-1; D may be TRBD1 (5 bases). The CDR3 consists of 15 residues. The germline gives CDR1 KGHSH, CDR2 LQKENI. The ends were cut back, 1 base at V and 0 bases at J, with 9 bases in the middle. The CDR3 spells CASSPRGGMNTEAFF. The CDR3 nucleotides read TGTGCCAGCTCACCACGGGGCGGCATGAACACTGAAGCTTTCTTT.

This clonotype was found many times. The V and J genes are TRBV30 and TRBJ1-5, with TRBD1 as a possible D gene (6 bases). CDR1 and CDR2 (germline): GTSNPN, SVGIG (reference sequence). V was clipped by 2 bases and J by 1 base, with 6 bases between them. This CDR3 spans 13 amino acids. CDR3: CAWSQGSNQPQHF. The CDR3 DNA sequence: TGTGCCTGGAGTCAGGGGAGCAATCAGCCCCAGCATTTT.

The sample holds a few counts of this clonotype. This chain's CDR3 is CASSRRVNTQYF. DNA of the CDR3: TGTGCCAGCAGCCGTCGCGTGAATACGCAGTATTTT. The genes are TRBV6-2 or TRBV6-3 and TRBJ2-3; D remains ambiguous. The V end was cut by 6 bases, the J end by 7 bases, with 11 bases between. Germline loops: CDR1 MNHEY, CDR2 SVGEGT. The CDR3 covers 12 residues.

The chain is built from TRBV9 and TRBJ1-6, with D unclear. V was shortened by 3 bases and J by 10 bases, with 14 bases between the two germline ends. This CDR3 has 14 residues. Germline lookup yields CDR1 SGDLS and CDR2 YYNGEE. The CDR3 DNA sequence: TGTGCCAGCAGCGCCCAGGACGTTAGCTCACCCCTCCACTTT. It specifies CASSAQDVSSPLHF.

This clonotype was seen a few times. The V call is TRBV6-6, the J call TRBJ1-4; TRBD1 agrees at 7 bases. J gave up 2 bases and V 4 bases, and 4 bases lay outside the gene matches. The CDR3 extends over 15 amino acids. Germline V gene sequence: CDR1 MNHNY, CDR2 SVGAGI (reference sequence). The CDR3 spells CASSLQTGTNEKLFF. The CDR3, as DNA: TGTGCCAGCAGTTTGCAGACAGGGACTAATGAAAAACTGTTTTTT.

This clonotype was counted only a few times. The J gene is TRBJ2-5, the V gene TRBV19, with TRBD2 matching 9 bases. Germline-derived CDR1 and CDR2 are LNHDA and SQIVND (reference sequence). V lost 5 bases to trimming and J lost 1 base; unmatched junction nucleotides: 5. The CDR3 is 15 amino acids. The CDR3 DNA sequence: TGTGCCAGTAGTTCGCCAGCGGGAGGCCAAGAGACCCAGTACTTC. It is translated as CASSSPAGGQETQYF.

This clonotype occurred many times. This chain links TRBV29-1 with TRBJ2-1; D is unclear. Germline lookup yields CDR1 SQVTM and CDR2 ANQGSEA. This CDR3 has 12 residues. V was shortened by 7 bases and J by 0 bases, with 7 bases between the two germline ends. The CDR3 region is CSGLSSYNEQFF. The CDR3 DNA sequence: TGCAGCGGGCTAAGCTCCTACAATGAGCAGTTCTTC.

This clonotype has only a few counts. The V and J genes are TRBV12-3 or TRBV12-4 and TRBJ2-1; TRBD1 might be the D (6 bases). The V end was cut by 3 bases, the J end by 9 bases, with 12 bases between. The CDR3 covers 13 residues. This CDR3 reads CASSFWQDSEQFF. CDR3 sequence (DNA): TGTGCCAGCAGTTTTTGGCAGGACAGTGAGCAGTTCTTC.

This clonotype was counted between two and nine times. An end of the junction differs from the germline gene, which may be a read error. This chain uses TRBV6-5 with TRBJ2-1, with TRBD1 as a possible D gene (7 bases). Per the germline V gene, CDR1 is MNHEY and CDR2 is SVGAGI. The CDR3 totals 14 residues. The CDR3 sequence is CASSRVGTASRGLF. The CDR3 DNA is TGTGCCAGCAGCCGGGTCGGGACAGCGTCTCGGGGGCTCTTC.

This chain joins TRBV6-5 and TRBJ1-4, with D uncertain. Trimming cost V 6 bases and J 6 bases, with 14 bases left between them. The CDR3 contains 14 residues. Germline values: CDR1 MNHEY, CDR2 SVGAGI. Written as DNA, the CDR3 is TGTGCCAGCAGCAGGTGGTCCCGGGATGAAAAACTGTTTTTT. It yields the protein CASSRWSRDEKLFF.

The gene calls are TRBV6-5 and TRBJ2-5, with D unresolved. CDR1 is MNHEY and CDR2 is SVGAGI in the germline V gene. Trimming shortened V by 0 bases and J by 4 bases, and 9 bases separated the two germline ends. This CDR3 region has 14 residues. This chain's CDR3 is CASSYSTCGETQYF. The CDR3 nucleotides read TGTGCCAGCAGTTACTCGACGTGCGGAGAGACCCAGTACTTC.

Only a few counts were recorded for this clonotype. The V and J genes are TRBV24-1 and TRBJ1-1; D may be TRBD1 (6 bases). The CDR3 extends over 15 amino acids. Trimming took 4 bases from V and 5 from J, leaving 16 bases between them. Germline assignment: CDR1 KGHDR and CDR2 SFDVKD. In nucleotides, the CDR3 is TGTGCCACCAGTGACCACATAAGGGGGTGGACTGAAGCTTTCTTT. Encoded protein: CATSDHIRGWTEAFF.

The gene calls are TRBV6-2 or TRBV6-3 and TRBJ2-3; 10 bases agree with TRBD1. Germline V gives CDR1 MNHEY, CDR2 SVGEGT. V was clipped by 6 bases and J by 5 bases; unmatched bases: 11. The CDR3 spans 16 residues. CDR3: CASSVPTGGAEDTQYF. In nucleotides, the CDR3 is TGTGCCAGCAGCGTCCCGACAGGGGGCGCGGAAGATACGCAGTATTTT.

This clonotype occurred many times. The rearrangement uses TRBV11-2 and TRBJ2-4; D gene ambiguous. CDR1 SGHAT and CDR2 FQNNGV come from the germline V gene. The germline V and J ends were trimmed by 5 bases and 2 bases, with 13 bases remaining between them. The CDR3 contains 15 residues. CDR3 protein: CASSPPVRTKNIQYF. CDR3 sequence (DNA): TGTGCCAGCAGCCCCCCCGTGAGGACCAAAAACATTCAGTACTTC.

In its sample, this clonotype was seen a few times. J is TRBJ2-3 and V is TRBV9, with D perhaps matching TRBD1 (6 bases). CDR3 length: 13 residues. Germline V gene data show CDR1 as SGDLS and CDR2 as YYNGEE. V shed 7 bases and J shed 10 bases, with 19 bases lying between them. CDR3 protein: CASGPDTWGPQYF. CDR3 DNA: TGTGCCAGCGGACCCGACACTTGGGGGCCGCAGTATTTT. Supplemented by reference TRBV9 and TRBJ2-3, the full variable domain reads DSGVTQTPKHLITATGQRVTLRCSPRSGDLSVYWYQQSLDQGLQFLIQYYNGEERAKGNILERFSAQQFPDLHSELNLSSLELGDSALYFCASGPDTWGPQYFGPGTRLTVL.

This clonotype was detected a few times. The chain recombines TRBV28 with TRBJ2-4; D is possibly TRBD2 (6 bases). V gave up 5 bases and J gave up 5 bases, with 16 bases separating them. This CDR3 is 15 amino acids long. CDR1 is MDHEN and CDR2 is SYDVKM in the germline V gene. In DNA form, the CDR3 reads TGTGCCAGCAGTCCTTTTGGTTTAGCGGAAAACATTCAGTACTTC. Translated, it gives CASSPFGLAENIQYF.

J is TRBJ2-5 and V is TRBV10-3; 8 nucleotides line up with TRBD1. The CDR3 has 13 residues. Germline assignment: CDR1 ENHRY and CDR2 SYGVKD. V trimming: 6 bases; J trimming: 5 bases; junction bases outside the gene matches: 5. The CDR3 nucleotides read TGTGCCATCAGGAGACAGGGGAGCGAGACCCAGTACTTC. It codes for CAIRRQGSETQYF.

This sequence joins TRBV12-3 or TRBV12-4 and TRBJ2-3, with TRBD1 as a possible D gene (6 bases). This CDR3 contains 16 residues. Trimming cost V 0 bases and J 0 bases, with 10 bases left between them. The CDR3: CASSLARGQSTDTQYF. The CDR3 DNA reads TGTGCCAGCAGTTTAGCGCGTGGACAGAGCACAGATACGCAGTATTTT.

Notes on this clonotype: Since the CDR3 does not end with the conserved phenylalanine or tryptophan, this likely comes from a read error. The chain recombines TRBV25-1 with TRBJ2-7, with a possible D match to TRBD2 (7 bases). This CDR3 spans 13 amino acids. V lost 7 bases and J lost 8, with 18 bases in between. Per germline, CDR1 MGHDK and CDR2 SYGVNS. The CDR3 sequence is CASMGLAGAQQYI. The CDR3 nucleotides read TGTGCCAGCATGGGGCTGGCGGGGGCACAGCAGTACATC.

This clonotype was detected only a few times. The gene calls are TRBV6-1 and TRBJ2-1; maybe TRBD1 (5 bases). Trimming shortened V by 8 bases and J by 10 bases, and 21 bases separated the two germline ends. The CDR3 runs to 14 residues. Germline loops: CDR1 MNHNS, CDR2 SASEGT. The CDR3 sequence is CASFPAGRVKEQFF. CDR3 nucleotide sequence: TGTGCCAGCTTCCCAGCAGGCAGGGTTAAGGAGCAGTTCTTC.

This clonotype was found a few times. The chain links TRBV6-1 to TRBJ2-3, with 9 bases lining up with TRBD2. The CDR3 length is 14 residues. Trimming cost V 8 bases and J 6 bases; bases outside gene matches: 9. Germline CDR1 reads MNHNS; CDR2 reads SASEGT. CDR3 loop: CASFAGGPGDTQYF. Here the CDR3 DNA reads TGTGCCAGCTTCGCGGGAGGGCCAGGCGATACGCAGTATTTT.

The table lists this clonotype with a few counts. The chain joins TRBV6-5 to TRBJ1-4; tentative D call: TRBD1 (5 bases). The CDR3 contains 15 residues. Germline V gene lookup returns CDR1 MNHEY and CDR2 SVGAGI. V was clipped by 0 bases and J by 4 bases, with 9 bases between them. For the CDR3, the DNA is TGTGCCAGCAGTTACTCCGGGGGTTTTAATGAAAAACTGTTTTTT. It codes for CASSYSGGFNEKLFF.

V usage is TRBV6-6 and J usage is TRBJ1-2; possible D gene TRBD1, 5 bases. Trimming removed 5 bases from V and 1 base from J, with 11 bases in between. Germline CDR1 reads MNHNY; CDR2 reads SVGAGI (reference sequence). The CDR3 has 14 amino acids. The CDR3 DNA reads TGTGCCAGCAGTGAGACAGACATTAACTATGGCTACACCTTC. Its protein product is CASSETDINYGYTF.

Details on this clonotype: At one of its ends the junction is not consistent with the germline gene, which may arise from a read error. J is TRBJ1-5 and V is TRBV4-2; D perhaps matches TRBD1 (6 bases). In germline, CDR1 is LGHNA, CDR2 YNFKEQ. This CDR3 spans 13 amino acids. The CDR3 DNA is TGTGCCAGCAGCCCACAGGGAAGTCAGCCCCAGAATTTT. The encoded protein is CASSPQGSQPQNF.